This record covers a single T cell receptor (beta chain). Amplification of TCR beta CDR3 regions was performed using RNA transcripts as template. RT-PCR in the first round (using the HTBI primer set) targeted the TCR CDR3. TCRdb passed the multiplex PCR reads through MiXCR, listing each CDR3 protein once. The data show 300,000 to 500,000 distinct CDR3 sequences, around 14% seen once. These data are taken from a study of T cells in Graves' hyperthyroidism and ophthalmopathy. V lost 7 bases and J lost 0, with 7 bases in between. From germline, CDR1 is SQVTM and CDR2 ANQGSEA. There are 13 residues in the CDR3.

The sequence was obtained from a woman aged 25 to 39 with Graves' hyperthyroidism. The V gene is TRBV29-1, the J gene TRBJ1-6, with unresolved D. Material for sequencing was blood. Here the CDR3 reads CSARTSYNSPLHF. For the CDR3, the DNA is TGCAGCGCCCGAACCTCCTATAATTCACCCCTCCACTTT.